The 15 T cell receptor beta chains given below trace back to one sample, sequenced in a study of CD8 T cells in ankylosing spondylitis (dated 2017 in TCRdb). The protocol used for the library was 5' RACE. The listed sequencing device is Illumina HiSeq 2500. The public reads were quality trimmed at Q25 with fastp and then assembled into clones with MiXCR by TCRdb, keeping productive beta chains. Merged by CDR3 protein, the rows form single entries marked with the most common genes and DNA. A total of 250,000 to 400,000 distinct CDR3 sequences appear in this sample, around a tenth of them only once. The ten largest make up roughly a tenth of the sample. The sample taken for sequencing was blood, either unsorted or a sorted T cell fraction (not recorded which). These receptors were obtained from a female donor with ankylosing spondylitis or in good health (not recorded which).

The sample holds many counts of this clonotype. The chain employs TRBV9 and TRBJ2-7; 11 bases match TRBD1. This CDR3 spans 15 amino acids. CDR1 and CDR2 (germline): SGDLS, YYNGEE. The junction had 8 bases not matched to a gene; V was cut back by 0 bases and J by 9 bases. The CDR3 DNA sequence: TGTGCCAGCAGCGTAGGAGGGACAGGGGGAGTCGGGCAGTACTTC. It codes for CASSVGGTGGVGQYF.

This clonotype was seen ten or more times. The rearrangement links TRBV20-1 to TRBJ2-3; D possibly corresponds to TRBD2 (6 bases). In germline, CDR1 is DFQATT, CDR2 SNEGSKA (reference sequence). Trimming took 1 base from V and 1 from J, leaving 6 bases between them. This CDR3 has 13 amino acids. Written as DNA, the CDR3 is TGCAGTGCTAGAGGCGGGGGCACAGATACGCAGTATTTT. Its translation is CSARGGGTDTQYF.

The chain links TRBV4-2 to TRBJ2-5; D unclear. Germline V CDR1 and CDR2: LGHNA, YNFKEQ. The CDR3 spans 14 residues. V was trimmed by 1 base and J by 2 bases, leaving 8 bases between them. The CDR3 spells CASSQGEGQETQYF. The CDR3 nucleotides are TGTGCCAGCAGCCAAGGGGAAGGGCAAGAGACCCAGTACTTC.

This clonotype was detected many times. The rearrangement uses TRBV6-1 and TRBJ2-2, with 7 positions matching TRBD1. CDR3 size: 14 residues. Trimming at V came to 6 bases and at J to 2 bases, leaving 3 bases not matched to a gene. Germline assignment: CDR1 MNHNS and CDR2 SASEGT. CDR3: CASRRQGNTGELFF. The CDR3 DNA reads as TGTGCCAGCAGGCGACAGGGAAACACCGGGGAGCTGTTTTTT.

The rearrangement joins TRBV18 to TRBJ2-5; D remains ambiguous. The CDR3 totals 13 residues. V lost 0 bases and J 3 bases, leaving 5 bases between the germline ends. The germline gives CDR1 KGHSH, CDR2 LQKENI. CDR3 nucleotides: TGTGCCAGCTCACCACCAGGAAAAGAGACCCAGTACTTC. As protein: CASSPPGKETQYF.

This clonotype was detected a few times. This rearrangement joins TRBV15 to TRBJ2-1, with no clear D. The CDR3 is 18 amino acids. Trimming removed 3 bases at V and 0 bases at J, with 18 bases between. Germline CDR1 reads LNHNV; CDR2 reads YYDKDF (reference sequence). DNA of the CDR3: TGTGCCACCAGCAGGATTAGGATGGGGTTGGGCTCCTACAATGAGCAGTTCTTC. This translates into CATSRIRMGLGSYNEQFF.

CDR3 amino acids: CASSWAPRTEAFF. The CDR3 nucleotides read TGTGCCAGCAGTTGGGCCCCACGGACTGAAGCTTTCTTT. V usage is TRBV2 and J usage is TRBJ1-1, with unresolved D. Trimming cost V 5 bases and J 5 bases, with 12 bases left between them. Germline assignment: CDR1 SNHLY and CDR2 FYNNEI. The CDR3 has 13 residues. The full variable domain, rest sourced from reference TRBV2 and TRBJ1-1, is EPEVTQTPSHQVTQMGQEVILRCVPISNHLYFYWYRQILGQKVEFLVSFYNNEISEKSEIFDDQFSVERPDGSNFTLKIRSTKLEDSAMYFCASSWAPRTEAFFGQGTRLTVV.

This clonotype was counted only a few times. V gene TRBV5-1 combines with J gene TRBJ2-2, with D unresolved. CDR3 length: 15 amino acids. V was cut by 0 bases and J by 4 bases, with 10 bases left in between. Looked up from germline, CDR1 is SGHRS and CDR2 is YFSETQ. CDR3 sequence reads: CASSLGQPPTGELFF. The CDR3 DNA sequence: TGCGCCAGCAGCTTGGGGCAGCCCCCCACCGGGGAGCTGTTTTTT.

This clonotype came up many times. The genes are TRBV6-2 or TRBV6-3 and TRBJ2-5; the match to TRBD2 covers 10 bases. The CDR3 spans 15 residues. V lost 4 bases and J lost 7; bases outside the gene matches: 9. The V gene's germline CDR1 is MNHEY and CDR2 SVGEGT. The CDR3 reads CASSWTSGTRGTQYF. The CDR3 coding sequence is TGTGCCAGCAGTTGGACTAGCGGAACAAGAGGGACCCAGTACTTC.

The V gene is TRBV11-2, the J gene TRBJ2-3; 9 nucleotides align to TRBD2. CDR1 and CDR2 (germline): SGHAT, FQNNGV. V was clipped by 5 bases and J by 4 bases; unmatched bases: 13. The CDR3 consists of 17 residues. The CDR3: CASSRTSVYGIADTQYF. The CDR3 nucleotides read TGTGCCAGCAGCCGGACTAGCGTCTACGGGATCGCAGATACGCAGTATTTT.

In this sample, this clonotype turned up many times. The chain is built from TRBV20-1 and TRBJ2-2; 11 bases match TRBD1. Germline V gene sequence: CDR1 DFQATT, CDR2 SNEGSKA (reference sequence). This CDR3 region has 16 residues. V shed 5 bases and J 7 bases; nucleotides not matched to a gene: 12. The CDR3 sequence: CSARPGQGVGFGELFF. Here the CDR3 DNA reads TGCAGTGCTCGCCCGGGACAGGGGGTCGGATTCGGGGAGCTGTTTTTT.

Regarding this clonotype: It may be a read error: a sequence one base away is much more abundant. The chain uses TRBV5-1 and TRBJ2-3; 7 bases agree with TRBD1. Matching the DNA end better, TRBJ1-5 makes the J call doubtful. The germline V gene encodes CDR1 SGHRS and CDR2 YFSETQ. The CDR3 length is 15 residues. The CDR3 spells CASSIHRGDEDTQHF. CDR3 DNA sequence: TGCGCCAGCAGCATACACAGGGGAGATGAAGATACGCAGCATTTT.

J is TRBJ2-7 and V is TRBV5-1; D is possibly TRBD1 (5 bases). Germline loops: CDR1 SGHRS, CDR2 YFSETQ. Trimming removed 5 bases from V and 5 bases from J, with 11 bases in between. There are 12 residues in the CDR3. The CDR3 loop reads CASSSSDNEQYF. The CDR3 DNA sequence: TGCGCCAGCAGTTCCTCGGACAACGAGCAGTACTTC.

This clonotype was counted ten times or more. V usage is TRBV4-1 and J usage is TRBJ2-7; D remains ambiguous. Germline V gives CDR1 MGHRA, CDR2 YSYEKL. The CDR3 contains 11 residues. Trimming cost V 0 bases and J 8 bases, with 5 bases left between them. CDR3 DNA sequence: TGCGCCAGCAGCCAAGAAGGGAAGCAGTACTTC. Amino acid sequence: CASSQEGKQYF.

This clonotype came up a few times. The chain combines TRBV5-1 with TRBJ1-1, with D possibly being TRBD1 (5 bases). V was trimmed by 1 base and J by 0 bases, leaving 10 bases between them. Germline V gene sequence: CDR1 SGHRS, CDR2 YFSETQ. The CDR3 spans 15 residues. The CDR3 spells CASSLSGIMNTEAFF. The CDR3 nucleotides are TGCGCCAGCAGCTTGTCAGGGATTATGAACACTGAAGCTTTCTTT.